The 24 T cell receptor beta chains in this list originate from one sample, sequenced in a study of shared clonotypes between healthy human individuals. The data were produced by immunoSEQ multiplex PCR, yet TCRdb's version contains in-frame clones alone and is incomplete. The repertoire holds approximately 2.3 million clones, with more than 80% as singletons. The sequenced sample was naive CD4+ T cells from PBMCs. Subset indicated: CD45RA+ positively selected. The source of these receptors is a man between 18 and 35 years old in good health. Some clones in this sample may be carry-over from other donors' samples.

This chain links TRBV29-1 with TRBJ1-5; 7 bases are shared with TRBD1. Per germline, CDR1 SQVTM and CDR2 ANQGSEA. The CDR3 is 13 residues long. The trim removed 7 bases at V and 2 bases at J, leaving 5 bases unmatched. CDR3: CSAGQEGNQPQHF. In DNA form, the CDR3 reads TGCAGCGCCGGACAGGAGGGCAATCAGCCCCAGCATTTT.

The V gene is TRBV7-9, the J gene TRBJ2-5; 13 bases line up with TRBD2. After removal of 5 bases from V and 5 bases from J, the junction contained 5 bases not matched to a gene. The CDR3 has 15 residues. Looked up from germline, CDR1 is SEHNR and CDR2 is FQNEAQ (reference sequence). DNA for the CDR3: TGTGCCAGCAGCCCCGGGACTAGCGGGACCGAGACCCAGTACTTC. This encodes CASSPGTSGTETQYF.

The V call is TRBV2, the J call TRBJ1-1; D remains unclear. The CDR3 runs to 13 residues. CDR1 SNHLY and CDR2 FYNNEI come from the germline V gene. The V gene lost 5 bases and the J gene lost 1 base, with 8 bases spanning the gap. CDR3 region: CASSPQPNTEAFF. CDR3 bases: TGTGCCAGCAGTCCACAGCCGAACACTGAAGCTTTCTTT.

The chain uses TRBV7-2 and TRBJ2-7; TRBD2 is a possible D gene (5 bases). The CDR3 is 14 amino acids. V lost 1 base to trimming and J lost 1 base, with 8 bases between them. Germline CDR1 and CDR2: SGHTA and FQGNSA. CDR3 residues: CASSLVGRSYEQYF. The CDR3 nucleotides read TGTGCCAGCAGCTTAGTAGGGAGATCCTACGAGCAGTACTTC. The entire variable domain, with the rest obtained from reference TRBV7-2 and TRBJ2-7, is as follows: GAGVSQSPSNKVTEKGKDVELRCDPISGHTALYWYRQSLGQGLEFLIYFQGNSAPDKSGLPSDRFSAERTGGSVSTLTIQRTQQEDSAVYLCASSLVGRSYEQYFGPGTRLTVT.

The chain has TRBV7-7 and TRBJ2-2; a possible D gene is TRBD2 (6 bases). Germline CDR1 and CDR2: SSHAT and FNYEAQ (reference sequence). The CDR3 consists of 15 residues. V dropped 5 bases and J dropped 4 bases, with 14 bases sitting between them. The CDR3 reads CASSTGLPGTGELFF. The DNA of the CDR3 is TGTGCCAGCAGCACGGGACTCCCCGGCACCGGGGAGCTGTTTTTT.

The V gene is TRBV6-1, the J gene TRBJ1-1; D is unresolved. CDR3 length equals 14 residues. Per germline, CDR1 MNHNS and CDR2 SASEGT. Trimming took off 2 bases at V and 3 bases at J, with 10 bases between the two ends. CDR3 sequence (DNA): TGTGCCAGCAGTGAATTATCTCGGGACACTGAAGCTTTCTTT. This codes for CASSELSRDTEAFF.

CDR3 nucleotides: TGTGCCAGCAGTCCACAGGGGGCAGAGGAAAAACTGTTTTTT. Translated: CASSPQGAEEKLFF. The rearrangement joins TRBV27 to TRBJ1-4, with 9 bases fitting TRBD1. The CDR3 runs 14 residues. CDR1 is MNHEY, CDR2 SMNVEV, per germline (reference sequence). V shed 5 bases, J shed 8 bases, and the junction held 6 bases outside the gene matches. The variable domain in full, with the rest retrieved from reference TRBV27 and TRBJ1-4, is EAQVTQNPRYLITVTGKKLTVTCSQNMNHEYMSWYRQDPGLGLRQIYYSMNVEVTDKGDVPEGYKVSRKEKRNFPLILESPSPNQTSLYFCASSPQGAEEKLFFGSGTQLSVL.

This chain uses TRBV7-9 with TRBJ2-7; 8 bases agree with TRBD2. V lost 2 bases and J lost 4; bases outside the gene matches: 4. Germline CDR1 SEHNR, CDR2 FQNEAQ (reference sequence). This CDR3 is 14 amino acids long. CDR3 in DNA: TGTGCCAGCAGCTTAAGGGCTAGCGGGTACGAGCAGTACTTC. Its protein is CASSLRASGYEQYF.

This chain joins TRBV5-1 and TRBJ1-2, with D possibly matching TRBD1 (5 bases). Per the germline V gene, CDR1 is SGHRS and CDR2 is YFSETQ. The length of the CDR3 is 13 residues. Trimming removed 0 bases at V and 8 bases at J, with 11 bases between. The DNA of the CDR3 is TGCGCCAGCAGCTTGGGGCGGGACTTAGGCTACACCTTC. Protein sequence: CASSLGRDLGYTF.

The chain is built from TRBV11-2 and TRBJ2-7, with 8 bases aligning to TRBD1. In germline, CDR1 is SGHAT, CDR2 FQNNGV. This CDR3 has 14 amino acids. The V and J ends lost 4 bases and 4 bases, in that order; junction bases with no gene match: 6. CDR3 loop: CASSYRDRRYEQYF. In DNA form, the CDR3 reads TGTGCCAGCAGCTACCGGGACAGGCGATACGAGCAGTACTTC. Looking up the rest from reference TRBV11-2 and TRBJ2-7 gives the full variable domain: EAGVAQSPRYKIIEKRQSVAFWCNPISGHATLYWYQQILGQGPKLLIQFQNNGVVDDSQLPKDRFSAERLKGVDSTLKIQPAKLEDSAVYLCASSYRDRRYEQYFGPGTRLTVT.

The CDR3: CASSIGTLDQETQYF. Here the CDR3 DNA reads TGTGCCAGCAGCATCGGGACTCTCGACCAAGAGACCCAGTACTTC. The genes are TRBV9 and TRBJ2-5, with D maybe TRBD2 (6 bases). Trimming pared 4 bases from V and 0 bases from J, leaving 13 bases between. This CDR3 has 15 amino acids. Germline CDR1 and CDR2: SGDLS and YYNGEE.

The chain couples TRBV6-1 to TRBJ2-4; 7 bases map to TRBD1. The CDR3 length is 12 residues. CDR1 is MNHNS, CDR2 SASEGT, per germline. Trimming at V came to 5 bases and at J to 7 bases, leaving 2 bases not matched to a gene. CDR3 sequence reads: CASSRGQNIQYF. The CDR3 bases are TGTGCCAGCAGTAGGGGACAGAACATTCAGTACTTC.

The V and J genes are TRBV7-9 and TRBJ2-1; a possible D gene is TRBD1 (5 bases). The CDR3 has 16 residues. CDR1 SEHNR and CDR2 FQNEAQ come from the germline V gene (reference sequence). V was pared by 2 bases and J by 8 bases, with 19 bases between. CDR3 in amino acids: CASSLRALLEGDEQFF. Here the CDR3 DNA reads TGTGCCAGCAGCTTACGAGCGCTTCTCGAAGGGGATGAGCAGTTCTTC.

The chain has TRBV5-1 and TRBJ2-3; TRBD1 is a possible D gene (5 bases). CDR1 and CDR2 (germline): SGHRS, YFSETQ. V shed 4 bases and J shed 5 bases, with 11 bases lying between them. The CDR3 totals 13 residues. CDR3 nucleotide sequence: TGCGCCAGCAGCGTGGTCAGGGAAGATACGCAGTATTTT. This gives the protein CASSVVREDTQYF.

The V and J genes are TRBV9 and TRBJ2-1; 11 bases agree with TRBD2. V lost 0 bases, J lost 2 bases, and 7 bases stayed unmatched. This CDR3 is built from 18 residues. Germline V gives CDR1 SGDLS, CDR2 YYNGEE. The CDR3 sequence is CASSVDPGLAGTYNEQFF. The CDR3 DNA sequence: TGTGCCAGCAGCGTAGACCCCGGACTAGCGGGCACCTACAATGAGCAGTTCTTC.

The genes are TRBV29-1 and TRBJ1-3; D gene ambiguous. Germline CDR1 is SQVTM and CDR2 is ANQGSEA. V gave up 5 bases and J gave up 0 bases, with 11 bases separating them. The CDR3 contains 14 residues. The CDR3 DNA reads TGCAGCGTTATCGGCCCGAGCTCTGGAAACACCATATATTTT. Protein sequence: CSVIGPSSGNTIYF.

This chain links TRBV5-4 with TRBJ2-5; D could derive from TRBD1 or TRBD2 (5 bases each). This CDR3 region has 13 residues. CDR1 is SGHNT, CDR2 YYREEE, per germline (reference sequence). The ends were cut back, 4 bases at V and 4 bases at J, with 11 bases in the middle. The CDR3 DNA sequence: TGTGCCAGCAGCACGGGAAGGGGAGAGACCCAGTACTTC. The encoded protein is CASSTGRGETQYF.

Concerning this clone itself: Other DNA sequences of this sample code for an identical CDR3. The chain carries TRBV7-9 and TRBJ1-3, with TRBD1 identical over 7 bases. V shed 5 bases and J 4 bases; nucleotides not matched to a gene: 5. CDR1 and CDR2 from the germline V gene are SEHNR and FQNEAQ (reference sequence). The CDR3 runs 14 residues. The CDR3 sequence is CASSPGTAGNTIYF. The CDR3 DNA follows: TGTGCCAGCAGCCCCGGGACAGCCGGAAACACCATATATTTT.

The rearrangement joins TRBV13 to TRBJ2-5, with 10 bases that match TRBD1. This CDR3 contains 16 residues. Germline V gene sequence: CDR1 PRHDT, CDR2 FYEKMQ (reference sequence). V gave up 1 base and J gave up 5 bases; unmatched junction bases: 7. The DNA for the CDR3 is TGTGCCAGCAGCTTAGACCCGACAGGGGGCATTGAGACCCAGTACTTC. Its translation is CASSLDPTGGIETQYF.

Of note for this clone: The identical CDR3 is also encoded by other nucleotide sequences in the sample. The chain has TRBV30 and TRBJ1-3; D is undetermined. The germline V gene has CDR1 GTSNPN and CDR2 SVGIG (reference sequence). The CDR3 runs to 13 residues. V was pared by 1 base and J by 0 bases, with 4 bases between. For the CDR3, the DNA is TGTGCCTGGAGTGGTAACTCTGGAAACACCATATATTTT. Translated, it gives CAWSGNSGNTIYF.

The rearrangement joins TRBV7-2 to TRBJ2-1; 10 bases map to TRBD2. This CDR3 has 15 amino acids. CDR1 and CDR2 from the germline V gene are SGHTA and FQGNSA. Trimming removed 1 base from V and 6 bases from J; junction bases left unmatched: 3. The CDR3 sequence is CASSLGLAGFNEQFF. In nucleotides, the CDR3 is TGTGCCAGCAGCTTAGGACTAGCGGGCTTCAATGAGCAGTTCTTC.

CDR3 residues: CASRPTESGFGTDTQYF. The CDR3 DNA follows: TGTGCCAGCAGGCCAACTGAATCAGGGTTTGGCACAGATACGCAGTATTTT. The V gene is TRBV4-2, the J gene TRBJ2-3, with D perhaps matching TRBD1 (5 bases). The CDR3 has 17 amino acids. Germline values: CDR1 LGHNA, CDR2 YNFKEQ. V was clipped by 6 bases and J by 1 base, with 20 bases between them.

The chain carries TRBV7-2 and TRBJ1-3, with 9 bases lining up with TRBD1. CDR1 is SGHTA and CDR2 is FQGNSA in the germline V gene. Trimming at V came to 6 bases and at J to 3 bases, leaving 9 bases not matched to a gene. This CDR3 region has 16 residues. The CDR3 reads CASSRLTGGRGNTIYF. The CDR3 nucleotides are TGTGCCAGCAGTCGCCTAACAGGGGGCCGTGGAAACACCATATATTTT.

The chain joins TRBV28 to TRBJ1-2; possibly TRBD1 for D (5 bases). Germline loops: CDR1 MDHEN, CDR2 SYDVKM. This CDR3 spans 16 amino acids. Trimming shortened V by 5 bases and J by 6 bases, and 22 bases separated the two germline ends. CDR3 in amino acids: CASSLPWQGESHGYTF. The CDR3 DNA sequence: TGTGCCAGCAGTCTACCATGGCAGGGTGAATCGCATGGCTACACCTTC.